Below, 25 T cell receptor beta chains from the same sample are listed, as sequenced in a study of regulatory T cells in long-lasting Graves disease. Building of the TCR beta libraries involved iRepertoire HTBI primers and Arm-PCR of CDR3 regions. MiXCR, run by TCRdb on the multiplex PCR reads, gives a single entry per CDR3 protein. This sample yields about 430,000 distinct CDR3 sequences, of which roughly 15% are seen a single time; about 8.2% belongs to the top ten. The time point denotes: newly diagnosed GD, antithyroid drugs for less than 3 months. Isolated PBMC RNA provided the starting material for the TCR library. The same data also contributed to another study, on T cells in Graves' hyperthyroidism and ophthalmopathy.

Sequencing used peripheral blood mononuclear cells (PBMCs), obtained at new diagnosis, from a patient treated with antithyroid drugs. The receptors were gathered from a woman aged 40 to 49 with Graves disease.

This clonotype was counted a few times. The chain has TRBV4-3 and TRBJ1-2; D remains ambiguous. Deletions cut 3 bases from V and 3 bases from J, with 14 bases between. Looked up from germline, CDR1 is LGHNA and CDR2 is YSLEER. CDR3 length equals 15 residues. The CDR3 here is CASSQDPRVDYGYTF. The CDR3 DNA sequence: TGCGCCAGCAGCCAGGATCCTCGAGTCGACTATGGCTACACCTTC.

This clonotype showed up many times. This sequence joins TRBV11-3 and TRBJ2-1; no clear D. The CDR3 loop spans 12 amino acids. Trimming left V 3 bases short and J 11 bases short, with 11 bases between. CDR1 is SGHNT, CDR2 YENEEA, per germline. CDR3 DNA sequence: TGTGCCAGCAGCTTTGGGTTAGGTCAGCAGTTCTTC. Translating gives CASSFGLGQQFF.

This clonotype has a count of ten or more. The genes are TRBV12-3 or TRBV12-4 and TRBJ1-6, with D possibly being TRBD1 (6 bases). The CDR3 has 14 amino acids. V dropped 4 bases and J dropped 7 bases, with 11 bases sitting between them. The CDR3 loop reads CASSSRDKNSPLHF. CDR3 DNA sequence: TGTGCCAGCAGTTCCAGGGACAAGAATTCACCCCTCCACTTT.

This clonotype came up a few times. V and J are TRBV6-9 and TRBJ2-2, with 10 bases that match TRBD2. The CDR3 spans 17 residues. Germline V gives CDR1 MNHGY, CDR2 SVAAGI. J lost 2 bases, V lost 3 bases, and 6 bases had no gene match. The CDR3 sequence is CASSYSRTSGNTGELFF. CDR3 coding DNA: TGTGCCAGCAGTTACTCAAGGACTAGCGGTAACACCGGGGAGCTGTTTTTT.

This clonotype was observed at least ten times. The J gene is TRBJ2-1, the V gene TRBV5-8, with D hard to call. CDR1 and CDR2 from the germline V gene are SGHTS and YDEGEE. V lost 7 bases, J lost 6 bases, and 2 bases lay in between. The CDR3 contains 9 residues. The CDR3 nucleotides are TGTGCCAGCCTCAATGAGCAGTTCTTC. This codes for CASLNEQFF.

Only a few counts were recorded for this clonotype. V is TRBV3-1 and J is TRBJ2-2; no reliable D call. The CDR3 spans 16 residues. CDR1 LGHDT and CDR2 YNNKEL come from the germline V gene (reference sequence). Trimming stripped 1 base from V and 1 base from J, with 10 bases between. The CDR3 protein is CASSQVGAGNTGELFF. DNA of the CDR3: TGTGCCAGCAGCCAAGTTGGCGCAGGGAACACCGGGGAGCTGTTTTTT.

This clonotype was observed many times. The chain recombines TRBV12-3 or TRBV12-4 with TRBJ1-2; D ambiguous. V lost 6 bases and J 0 bases, leaving 8 bases between the germline ends. The CDR3 length is 13 residues. The CDR3 protein is CASSPTTNYGYTF. The CDR3 bases are TGTGCCAGCAGCCCTACAACTAACTATGGCTACACCTTC.

The sample holds many counts of this clonotype. V gene TRBV27 combines with J gene TRBJ2-7, with 14 positions matching TRBD2. The CDR3 is 15 residues long. CDR1 and CDR2 from the germline V gene are MNHEY and SMNVEV (reference sequence). J gave up 6 bases and V 5 bases, and 6 bases lay outside the gene matches. The CDR3 loop is CASSLRLAGGGEQYF. In nucleotides, the CDR3 is TGTGCCAGCAGTCTCCGACTAGCGGGAGGGGGCGAGCAGTACTTC.

This clonotype was observed a few times. The chain is built from TRBV20-1 and TRBJ2-1; no reliable D call. CDR1 DFQATT and CDR2 SNEGSKA come from the germline V gene (reference sequence). The length of the CDR3 is 13 residues. V was clipped by 0 bases and J by 5 bases, with 8 bases between them. The CDR3 spells CSARDWTHNEQFF. As DNA, the CDR3 is TGCAGTGCTAGAGATTGGACGCACAATGAGCAGTTCTTC.

This clonotype was seen repeatedly, ten times or more. The chain couples TRBV12-3 or TRBV12-4 to TRBJ1-5; D gene uncertain. CDR3 length: 16 amino acids. Trimming removed 4 bases at V and 0 bases at J, with 13 bases between. CDR3 bases: TGTGCCAGCAGTTGGACGGATGCTTATAGCAATCAGCCCCAGCATTTT. It yields the protein CASSWTDAYSNQPQHF.

The V and J genes are TRBV7-9 and TRBJ2-7; the D call may be TRBD1 or TRBD2 (6 bases each). Trimming removed 2 bases at V and 6 bases at J, with 23 bases between. Looked up from germline, CDR1 is SEHNR and CDR2 is FQNEAQ (reference sequence). This CDR3 is 17 amino acids long. The DNA of the CDR3 is TGTGCCAGCAGCTTACGAGGGGGGAGTACAGTAATCAGCGAGCAGTACTTC. This encodes CASSLRGGSTVISEQYF.

This clonotype was seen repeatedly, ten times or more. The V call is TRBV12-3 or TRBV12-4, the J call TRBJ2-7, with TRBD1 matching over 8 bases. Trimming removed 1 base from V and 3 bases from J; junction bases left unmatched: 5. The CDR3 spans 15 residues. CDR3 nucleotides: TGTGCCAGCAGTTTAGGAACAGGGGGAAACTACGAGCAGTACTTC. Its translation: CASSLGTGGNYEQYF.

This clonotype was seen at least ten times. The V gene is TRBV10-3, the J gene TRBJ2-7; TRBD1 agrees at 12 bases. The J segment lost 7 bases and the V segment lost 11 bases, leaving 9 bases of the junction unmatched. This CDR3 region has 13 residues. Germline V gives CDR1 ENHRY, CDR2 SYGVKD. DNA of the CDR3: TGTGCCCTCAAGGGACAGGGGGCGAGGGAGCAGTACTTC. Amino acids: CALKGQGAREQYF.

This clonotype was counted at least ten times. V gene TRBV4-2 combines with J gene TRBJ1-1; no clear D. The CDR3 is 14 amino acids. Trimming removed 2 bases at V and 4 bases at J, with 11 bases between. From germline, CDR1 is LGHNA and CDR2 YNFKEQ. The CDR3 protein is CASSQYQAGTEAFF. The CDR3 DNA reads TGTGCCAGCAGCCAATACCAGGCTGGCACTGAAGCTTTCTTT.

There are many counts of this clonotype. The rearrangement uses TRBV28 and TRBJ2-7; possibly TRBD1 or TRBD2 for D (6 bases each). V shed 5 bases and J shed 6 bases, with 17 bases lying between them. This CDR3 contains 14 residues. CDR1 is MDHEN, CDR2 SYDVKM, per germline. CDR3 bases: TGTGCCAGCAGTCATAGGGGGGCAAAGAGCGAGCAGTACTTC. Protein product: CASSHRGAKSEQYF.

This clonotype has at least ten counts. The rearrangement joins TRBV12-5 to TRBJ2-1, with 13 bases matching TRBD2. CDR3 size: 15 residues. The trim removed 7 bases at V and 8 bases at J, leaving 8 bases unmatched. Germline CDR1 is LGHNT and CDR2 is FRNRAP. The CDR3 DNA reads as TGTGCTAGTGTTCAACTAGCGGGAGGGCCTTATGAGCAGTTCTTC. This codes for CASVQLAGGPYEQFF.

The genes are TRBV19 and TRBJ2-7, with 8 nucleotides matching TRBD2. The CDR3 is 14 residues long. CDR1 is LNHDA, CDR2 SQIVND, per germline (reference sequence). V lost 2 bases, J lost 3 bases, and 3 bases stayed unmatched. This chain's CDR3 is CASSISTSDYEQYF. The CDR3 coding sequence is TGTGCCAGTAGTATATCGACTAGCGACTACGAGCAGTACTTC.

This clonotype was observed at least ten times. This chain uses TRBV7-9 with TRBJ1-4, with TRBD1 identical over 7 bases. V lost 5 bases and J lost 4; bases outside the gene matches: 10. The CDR3 covers 16 residues. Germline-derived CDR1 and CDR2 are SEHNR and FQNEAQ (reference sequence). The CDR3 nucleotides are TGTGCCAGCAGCCTCCCCGACAGGGCCGGTAATGAAAAACTGTTTTTT. Protein product: CASSLPDRAGNEKLFF.

The sample holds many counts of this clonotype. The chain recombines TRBV28 with TRBJ2-1; TRBD1 aligns across 7 bases. Per the germline V gene, CDR1 is MDHEN and CDR2 is SYDVKM. Trimming took 3 bases from V and 7 from J; bases not matched to a gene: 9. CDR3 length: 15 amino acids. The DNA for the CDR3 is TGTGCCAGCAGTTTCGGTCTGCACAGGGGAAATGAGCAGTTCTTC. It codes for CASSFGLHRGNEQFF.

This clonotype was seen repeatedly, ten times or more. The chain links TRBV7-9 to TRBJ2-7; 7 nucleotides match TRBD2. Germline-derived CDR1 and CDR2 are SEHNR and FQNEAQ (reference sequence). Trimming at V came to 1 base and at J to 1 base, leaving 4 bases not matched to a gene. This CDR3 is built from 15 residues. CDR3 sequence reads: CASSLDRLASYEQYF. Written as DNA, the CDR3 is TGTGCCAGCAGCTTAGACCGACTAGCTTCCTACGAGCAGTACTTC.

The chain couples TRBV20-1 to TRBJ2-7; tentatively, D is TRBD1 (5 bases). This CDR3 is 15 amino acids long. Trimming took off 2 bases at V and 1 base at J, with 15 bases between the two ends. CDR1 and CDR2 (germline): DFQATT, SNEGSKA (reference sequence). The chain's CDR3 is CSARKLRVWSYEQYF. The DNA for the CDR3 is TGCAGTGCTAGAAAACTCAGGGTGTGGTCCTACGAGCAGTACTTC.

The V and J genes are TRBV20-1 and TRBJ2-7; TRBD1 agrees at 9 bases. Germline CDR1 is DFQATT and CDR2 is SNEGSKA (reference sequence). V lost 0 bases and J lost 3; bases outside the gene matches: 12. The CDR3 sequence is 17 residues long. CDR3 residues: CSAREIMDRGVGYEQYF. CDR3 nucleotide sequence: TGCAGTGCTAGAGAAATAATGGACAGGGGAGTCGGCTACGAGCAGTACTTC.

The chain is built from TRBV15 and TRBJ2-7; 8 bases align to TRBD2. Germline V gene data show CDR1 as LNHNV and CDR2 as YYDKDF (reference sequence). The CDR3 is 14 amino acids. Trimming removed 5 bases from V and 2 bases from J; junction bases left unmatched: 5. CDR3 loop: CATSEVAGTYEQYF. The CDR3 DNA reads TGTGCCACCAGCGAAGTAGCGGGAACCTACGAGCAGTACTTC.

This clonotype was seen ten or more times. CDR3 coding DNA: TGCGCCAGCAGCCAAGGCTCCGGGACAGGGATTGGAGTTGAAAAACTGTTTTTT. Translated: CASSQGSGTGIGVEKLFF. This sequence joins TRBV4-1 and TRBJ1-4; TRBD1 matches at 9 bases. The CDR3 extends over 18 amino acids. J lost 7 bases, V lost 1 base, and 13 bases had no gene match. The germline V gene encodes CDR1 MGHRA and CDR2 YSYEKL.

This clonotype occurred many times. V gene TRBV2 combines with J gene TRBJ1-2; TRBD1 matches at 10 bases. Germline values: CDR1 SNHLY, CDR2 FYNNEI. CDR3 length equals 14 residues. V gave up 7 bases and J gave up 8 bases; unmatched junction bases: 10. CDR3 amino acids: CASIGGVTGGGYTF. The CDR3 nucleotides read TGTGCCAGCATCGGTGGGGTGACAGGGGGCGGCTACACCTTC. Supplemented by reference TRBV2 and TRBJ1-2, the full variable domain reads EPEVTQTPSHQVTQMGQEVILRCVPISNHLYFYWYRQILGQKVEFLVSFYNNEISEKSEIFDDQFSVERPDGSNFTLKIRSTKLEDSAMYFCASIGGVTGGGYTFGSGTRLTVV.